These 15 T cell receptor beta chains were all obtained from the same sample, sequenced in a study of T cell responses to AZD1222 COVID-19 vaccine. Data came from immunoSEQ multiplex PCR; TCRdb stores just in-frame clones and leaves some out. The table records over 150,000 clones, 92% of them present only once. The input for sequencing was peripheral blood, taken on day 0 of MenACWY control vaccination. The receptors were sampled from an adult in good health.

J is TRBJ2-2 and V is TRBV27; maybe TRBD1 (6 bases). This CDR3 is built from 15 residues. V was cut by 6 bases and J by 1 base, with 12 bases left in between. Germline V CDR1 and CDR2: MNHEY, SMNVEV (reference sequence). As DNA, the CDR3 is TGTGCCAGCAGGCCCGGGACACAGAACACCGGGGAGCTGTTTTTT. Its translation: CASRPGTQNTGELFF.

The chain recombines TRBV4-2 with TRBJ1-6; 9 bases match TRBD1. V was pared by 1 base and J by 9 bases, with 1 base of the junction left unmatched. Germline V gives CDR1 LGHNA, CDR2 YNFKEQ. This CDR3 is 14 amino acids long. In DNA, the CDR3 is TGTGCCAGCAGCCAAGGGGACAGGGTTTCACCCCTCCACTTT. Translated, it gives CASSQGDRVSPLHF.

The chain combines TRBV4-2 with TRBJ1-1; D ambiguous. V lost 0 bases and J 6 bases, leaving 11 bases between the germline ends. Germline V gene lookup returns CDR1 LGHNA and CDR2 YNFKEQ. This CDR3 has 14 amino acids. The CDR3 region is CASSQDEGWAEAFF. The DNA for the CDR3 is TGTGCCAGCAGCCAAGATGAGGGTTGGGCTGAAGCTTTCTTT.

The chain uses TRBV28 and TRBJ2-3; 7 nucleotides agree with TRBD1. V lost 7 bases to trimming and J lost 2 bases; unmatched junction nucleotides: 9. Germline CDR1 and CDR2: MDHEN and SYDVKM. The CDR3 spans 15 residues. Written as DNA, the CDR3 is TGTGCCAGCACTCAAGGGGACAGCAACACAGATACGCAGTATTTT. Its protein product is CASTQGDSNTDTQYF.

The V gene is TRBV7-6, the J gene TRBJ2-7; D unresolved. The V gene's germline CDR1 is SGHVS and CDR2 FNYEAQ. The CDR3 is 15 residues long. The germline V and J ends were trimmed by 4 bases and 3 bases, with 16 bases remaining between them. The CDR3 DNA is TGTGCCAGCAGCTGGGGTCCTTTACCACGCTACGAGCAGTACTTC. Protein sequence: CASSWGPLPRYEQYF.

Written as DNA, the CDR3 is TGTGCCAGTAGTCCCCGGACAGGGAATGGCAATCAGCCCCAGCATTTT. Translated: CASSPRTGNGNQPQHF. The chain recombines TRBV19 with TRBJ1-5; 8 bases are a match to TRBD1. The J segment lost 2 bases and the V segment lost 5 bases, leaving 8 bases of the junction unmatched. The germline V gene encodes CDR1 LNHDA and CDR2 SQIVND (reference sequence). This CDR3 has 16 residues.

This clone was counted once. The rearrangement joins TRBV19 to TRBJ1-6; 11 positions match TRBD1. The CDR3 covers 16 residues. Trimming at V came to 7 bases and at J to 8 bases, leaving 10 bases not matched to a gene. Germline CDR1 LNHDA, CDR2 SQIVND (reference sequence). The DNA of the CDR3 is TGTGCCAGTACTCCACGCGGGGACAGGGGGTATTCACCCCTCCACTTT. Protein: CASTPRGDRGYSPLHF.

This chain joins TRBV4-2 and TRBJ2-3; 8 bases match TRBD2. V was pared by 4 bases and J by 8 bases, with 5 bases of the junction left unmatched. Germline CDR1 is LGHNA and CDR2 is YNFKEQ. The CDR3 covers 13 residues. The CDR3 DNA reads TGTGCCAGCAGCCGAGCGGGAGAGAGTACGCAGTATTTT. Translated, it gives CASSRAGESTQYF.

This clone was counted a single time. The V gene is TRBV5-4, the J gene TRBJ1-2; D is uncertain. Germline assignment: CDR1 SGHNT and CDR2 YYREEE (reference sequence). Trimming left V 0 bases short and J 8 bases short, with 11 bases between. This CDR3 region has 13 residues. The CDR3 nucleotides read TGTGCCAGCAGCTTGGGTCCTTTGACCGGCTACACCTTC. Its translation is CASSLGPLTGYTF.

This chain uses TRBV28 with TRBJ2-1, with TRBD2 matching 13 bases. The V gene end was trimmed by 6 bases and the J gene end by 9 bases; junction bases not matched to a gene: 8. The CDR3 consists of 15 residues. CDR1 MDHEN and CDR2 SYDVKM come from the germline V gene. The CDR3 DNA is TGTGCCAGCAGGGGACTAGCGGGATTTATACGTGAGCAGTTCTTC. This gives the protein CASRGLAGFIREQFF.

The V gene is TRBV12-5, the J gene TRBJ2-1; no firm D call. This CDR3 has 11 amino acids. V dropped 4 bases and J dropped 5 bases, with 3 bases sitting between them. CDR1 and CDR2 (germline): LGHNT, FRNRAP. CDR3 sequence (DNA): TGTGCTAGTGGTTCGAACAATGAGCAGTTCTTC. As protein: CASGSNNEQFF.

This clone was picked up one time. The V gene is TRBV11-3, the J gene TRBJ2-3, with D uncertain. Germline-derived CDR1 and CDR2 are SGHNT and YENEEA. The CDR3 length is 14 residues. V gave up 0 bases and J gave up 2 bases, with 6 bases separating them. In nucleotides, the CDR3 is TGTGCCAGCAGCTTAGACCTAAACACAGATACGCAGTATTTT. Amino acids: CASSLDLNTDTQYF.

The chain couples TRBV7-2 to TRBJ1-3; D is unresolved. Germline V gives CDR1 SGHTA, CDR2 FQGNSA. The CDR3 has 13 amino acids. V was trimmed by 1 base and J by 3 bases, leaving 4 bases between them. Written as DNA, the CDR3 is TGTGCCAGCAGCTTAGGGCATGGAAACACCATATATTTT. This codes for CASSLGHGNTIYF.

The J gene is TRBJ2-7, the V gene TRBV5-6; D unresolved. The ends were cut back, 3 bases at V and 6 bases at J, with 13 bases in the middle. The CDR3 runs 13 residues. The germline gives CDR1 SGHDT, CDR2 YYEEEE. CDR3 region: CASSWESGGEQYF. The CDR3 nucleotides are TGTGCCAGCAGCTGGGAATCGGGTGGCGAGCAGTACTTC. Drawing the rest from reference TRBV5-6 and TRBJ2-7, the complete variable domain is DAGVTQSPTHLIKTRGQQVTLRCSPKSGHDTVSWYQQALGQGPQFIFQYYEEEERQRGNFPDRFSGHQFPNYSSELNVNALLLGDSALYLCASSWESGGEQYFGPGTRLTVT.

The V gene is TRBV7-9, the J gene TRBJ2-2; the D is unclear. Germline V gene data show CDR1 as SEHNR and CDR2 as FQNEAQ (reference sequence). The ends were cut back, 6 bases at V and 6 bases at J, with 8 bases in the middle. The CDR3 runs 12 residues. The CDR3, as DNA: TGTGCCAGCAGGGAAAACGCCGGGGAGCTGTTTTTT. Its protein product is CASRENAGELFF.